The present T cell receptor (beta chain) was sequenced within a study of regulatory T cells in long-lasting Graves disease. With iRepertoire HTBI primers and Arm-PCR of CDR3 regions, TCR beta libraries were built. From the multiplex PCR reads, TCRdb called clonotypes with MiXCR, one entry per CDR3 protein. The sample lists 400,000 to 450,000 distinct CDR3 sequences, roughly 15% occurring once. Described time point: newly diagnosed GD, antithyroid drugs for less than 3 months. Preparation of the TCR library used RNA extracted from PBMCs. The V and J ends lost 6 bases and 6 bases respectively, with 11 bases between them. The CDR3 is made up of 13 amino acids. This sample also belongs to another study, concerning T cells in Graves' hyperthyroidism and ophthalmopathy. That report adds: Among the patients, aged 18 to 65, hyperthyroidism was newly diagnosed and had lasted under 2 months.

Material: peripheral blood mononuclear cells (PBMCs), obtained at new diagnosis, from a patient treated with antithyroid drugs. The sequence came from a woman younger than 45 with Graves disease. The chain links TRBV12-3 or TRBV12-4 to TRBJ2-2; D perhaps matches TRBD1 (5 bases). This CDR3 reads CASSQDIPGELFF. The CDR3 DNA reads as TGTGCCAGCAGCCAGGACATTCCCGGGGAGCTGTTTTTT.